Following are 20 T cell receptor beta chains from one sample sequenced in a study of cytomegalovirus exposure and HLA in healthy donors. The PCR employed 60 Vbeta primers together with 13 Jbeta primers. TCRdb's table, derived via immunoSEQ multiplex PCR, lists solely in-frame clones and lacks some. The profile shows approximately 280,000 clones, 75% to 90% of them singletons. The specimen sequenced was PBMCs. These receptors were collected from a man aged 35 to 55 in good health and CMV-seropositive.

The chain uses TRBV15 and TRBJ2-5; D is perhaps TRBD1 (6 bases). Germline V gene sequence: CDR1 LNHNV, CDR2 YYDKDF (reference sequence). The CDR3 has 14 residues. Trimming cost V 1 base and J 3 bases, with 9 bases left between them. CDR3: CATSRGHREETQYF. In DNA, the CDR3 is TGTGCCACCAGCAGAGGGCACAGGGAAGAGACCCAGTACTTC.

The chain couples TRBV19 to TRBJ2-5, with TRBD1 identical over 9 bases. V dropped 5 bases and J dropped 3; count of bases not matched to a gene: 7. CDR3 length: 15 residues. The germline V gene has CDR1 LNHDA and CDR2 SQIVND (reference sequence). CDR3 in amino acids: CASSLPTGGEETQYF. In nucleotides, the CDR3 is TGTGCCAGTAGTCTCCCAACAGGGGGCGAAGAGACCCAGTACTTC.

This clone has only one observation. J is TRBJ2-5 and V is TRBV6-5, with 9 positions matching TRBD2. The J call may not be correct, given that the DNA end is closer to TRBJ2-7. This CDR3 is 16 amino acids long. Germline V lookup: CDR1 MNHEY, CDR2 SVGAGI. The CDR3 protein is CASSYPRREGSYEQYF. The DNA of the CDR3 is TGTGCCAGCAGTTACCCCAGGCGGGAGGGCTCCTACGAGCAGTACTTC.

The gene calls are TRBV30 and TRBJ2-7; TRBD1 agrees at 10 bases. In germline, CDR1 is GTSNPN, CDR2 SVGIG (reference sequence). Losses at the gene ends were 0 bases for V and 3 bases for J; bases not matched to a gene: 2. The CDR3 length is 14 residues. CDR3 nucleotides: TGTGCCTGGAGTGTGGGACAGGGGAACTACGAGCAGTACTTC. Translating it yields CAWSVGQGNYEQYF.

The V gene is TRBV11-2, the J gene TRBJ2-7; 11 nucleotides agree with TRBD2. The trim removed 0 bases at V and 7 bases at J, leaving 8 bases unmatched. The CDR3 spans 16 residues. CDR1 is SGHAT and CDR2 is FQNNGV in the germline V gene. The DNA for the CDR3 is TGTGCCAGCAGCTTAGATCAGGTAGCGGGAGGGCTAGAGCAGTACTTC. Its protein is CASSLDQVAGGLEQYF.

CDR3 nucleotides: TGTGCCAGCAGGGTAAACAGGGGGTCCCAAGAGACCCAGTACTTC. Protein: CASRVNRGSQETQYF. The chain is built from TRBV2 and TRBJ2-5; 8 nucleotides align to TRBD1. Germline loops: CDR1 SNHLY, CDR2 FYNNEI. V gave up 6 bases and J gave up 1 base; unmatched junction bases: 7. This CDR3 has 15 amino acids.

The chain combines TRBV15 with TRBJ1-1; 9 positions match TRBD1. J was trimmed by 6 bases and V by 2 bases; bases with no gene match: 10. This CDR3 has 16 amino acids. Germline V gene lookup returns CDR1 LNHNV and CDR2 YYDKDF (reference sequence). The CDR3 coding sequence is TGTGCCACCAGCAGACAATCCGGGACAGGGCAGGCTGAAGCTTTCTTT. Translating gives CATSRQSGTGQAEAFF.

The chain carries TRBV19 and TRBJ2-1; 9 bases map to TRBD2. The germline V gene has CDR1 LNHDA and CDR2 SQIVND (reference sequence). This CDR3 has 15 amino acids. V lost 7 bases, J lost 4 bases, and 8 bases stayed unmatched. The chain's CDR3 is CASTPAGGPYNEQFF. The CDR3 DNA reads TGTGCCAGTACCCCAGCGGGAGGTCCGTACAATGAGCAGTTCTTC.

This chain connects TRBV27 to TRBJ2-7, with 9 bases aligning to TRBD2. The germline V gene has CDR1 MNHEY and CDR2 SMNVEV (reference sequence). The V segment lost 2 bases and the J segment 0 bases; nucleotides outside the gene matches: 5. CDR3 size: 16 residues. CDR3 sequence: CASSLAGGPISYEQYF. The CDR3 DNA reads TGTGCCAGCAGTTTAGCGGGAGGGCCGATCTCCTACGAGCAGTACTTC.

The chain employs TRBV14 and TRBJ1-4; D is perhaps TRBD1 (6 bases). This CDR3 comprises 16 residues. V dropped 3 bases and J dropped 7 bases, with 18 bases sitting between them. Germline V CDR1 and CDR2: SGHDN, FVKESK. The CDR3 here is CASSQVGGTRSEKLFF. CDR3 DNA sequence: TGTGCCAGCAGCCAGGTCGGTGGGACAAGGTCTGAAAAACTGTTTTTT.

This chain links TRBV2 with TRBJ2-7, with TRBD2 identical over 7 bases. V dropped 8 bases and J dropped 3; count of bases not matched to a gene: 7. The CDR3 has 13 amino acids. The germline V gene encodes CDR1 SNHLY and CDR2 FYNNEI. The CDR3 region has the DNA TGTGCCAGCTCAGCGGGGCCCCTCTACGAGCAGTACTTC. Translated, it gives CASSAGPLYEQYF.

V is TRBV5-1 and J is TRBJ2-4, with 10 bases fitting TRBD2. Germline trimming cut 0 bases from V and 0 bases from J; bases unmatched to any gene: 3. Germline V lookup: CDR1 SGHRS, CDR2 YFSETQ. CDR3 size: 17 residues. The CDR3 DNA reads TGCGCCAGCAGCTTGGCGACTAGCGGGTTAGCCAAAAACATTCAGTACTTC. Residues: CASSLATSGLAKNIQYF.

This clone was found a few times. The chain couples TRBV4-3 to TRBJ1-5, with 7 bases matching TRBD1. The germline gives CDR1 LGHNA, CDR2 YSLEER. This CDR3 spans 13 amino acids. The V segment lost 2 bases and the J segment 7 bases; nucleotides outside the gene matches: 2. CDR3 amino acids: CASSQTGDQPQHF. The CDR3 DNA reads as TGCGCCAGCAGCCAAACAGGGGACCAGCCCCAGCATTTT.

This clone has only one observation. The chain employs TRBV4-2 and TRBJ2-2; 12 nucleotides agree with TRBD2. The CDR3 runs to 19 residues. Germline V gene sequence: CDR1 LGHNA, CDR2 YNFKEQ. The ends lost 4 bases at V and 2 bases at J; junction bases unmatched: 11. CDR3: CASSPHLTSGRLNTGELFF. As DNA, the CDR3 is TGTGCCAGCAGCCCCCACCTGACTAGCGGGAGACTAAACACCGGGGAGCTGTTTTTT.

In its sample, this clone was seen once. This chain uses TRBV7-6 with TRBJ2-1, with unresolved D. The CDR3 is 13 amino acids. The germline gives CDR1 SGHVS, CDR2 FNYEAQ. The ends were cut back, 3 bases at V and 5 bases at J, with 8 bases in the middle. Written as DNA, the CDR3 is TGTGCCAGCAGCTTTGCTAGAAACAATGAGCAGTTCTTC. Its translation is CASSFARNNEQFF.

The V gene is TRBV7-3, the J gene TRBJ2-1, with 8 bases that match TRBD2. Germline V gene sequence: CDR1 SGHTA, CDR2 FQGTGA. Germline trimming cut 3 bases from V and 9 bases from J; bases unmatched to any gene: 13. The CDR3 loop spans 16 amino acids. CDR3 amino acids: CASSFVTSGRRGEQFF. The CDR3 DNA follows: TGTGCCAGCAGCTTCGTTACAAGCGGGAGAAGGGGTGAGCAGTTCTTC.

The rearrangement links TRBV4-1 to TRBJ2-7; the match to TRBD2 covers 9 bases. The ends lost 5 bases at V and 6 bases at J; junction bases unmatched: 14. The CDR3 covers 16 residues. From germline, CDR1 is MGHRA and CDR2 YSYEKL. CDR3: CASSGRVAGEGSEQYF. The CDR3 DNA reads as TGCGCCAGCAGCGGGCGGGTAGCGGGAGAGGGATCCGAGCAGTACTTC.

The CDR3 sequence is CASSAQGSGVTDTQYF. The CDR3 bases are TGCGCCAGCAGTGCCCAGGGAAGCGGGGTTACAGATACGCAGTATTTT. The V call is TRBV10-1, the J call TRBJ2-3; 7 positions agree with TRBD2. There are 16 residues in the CDR3. With V trimmed by 4 bases and J by 3 bases, 10 bases remained unmatched. CDR1 WNHNN and CDR2 SYGVQD come from the germline V gene (reference sequence).

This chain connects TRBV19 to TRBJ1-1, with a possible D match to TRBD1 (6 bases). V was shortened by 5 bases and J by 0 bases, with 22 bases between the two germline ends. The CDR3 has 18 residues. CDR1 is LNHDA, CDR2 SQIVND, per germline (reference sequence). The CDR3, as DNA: TGTGCCAGTAGTGTCAACAGGGCCCGCCCCACCTTGAACACTGAAGCTTTCTTT. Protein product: CASSVNRARPTLNTEAFF. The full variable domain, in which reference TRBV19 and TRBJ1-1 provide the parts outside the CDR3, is DGGITQSPKYLFRKEGQNVTLSCEQNLNHDAMYWYRQDPGQGLRLIYYSQIVNDFQKGDIAEGYSVSREKKESFPLTVTSAQKNPTAFYLCASSVNRARPTLNTEAFFGQGTRLTVV.

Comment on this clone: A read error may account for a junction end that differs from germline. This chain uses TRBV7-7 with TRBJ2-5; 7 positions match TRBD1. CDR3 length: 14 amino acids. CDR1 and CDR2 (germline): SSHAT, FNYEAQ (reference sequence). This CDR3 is CASSLRLQGETQYF. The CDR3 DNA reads TGTGCTAGCAGCTTACGGCTACAGGGGGAGACCCAGTACTTC.